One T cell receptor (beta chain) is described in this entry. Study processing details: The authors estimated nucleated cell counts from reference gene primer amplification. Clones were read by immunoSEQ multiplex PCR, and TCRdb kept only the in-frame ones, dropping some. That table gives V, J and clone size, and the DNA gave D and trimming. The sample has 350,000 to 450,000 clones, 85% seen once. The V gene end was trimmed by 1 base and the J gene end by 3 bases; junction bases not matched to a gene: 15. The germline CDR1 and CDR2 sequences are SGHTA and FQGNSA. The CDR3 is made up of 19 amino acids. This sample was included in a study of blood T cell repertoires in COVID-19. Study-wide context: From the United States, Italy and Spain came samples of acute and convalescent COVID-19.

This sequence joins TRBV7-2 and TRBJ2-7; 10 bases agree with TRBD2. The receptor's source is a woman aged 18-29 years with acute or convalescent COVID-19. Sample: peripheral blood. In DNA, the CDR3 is TGTGCCAGCAGCTTAGTACTGGTACCTGCTCTAGCGGGAGACTACGAGCAGTACTTC. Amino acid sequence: CASSLVLVPALAGDYEQYF.